This T cell receptor beta chain was profiled in a study of cytomegalovirus exposure and HLA in healthy donors. Study outcomes and limitations: Several of the most significant clusters appeared linked to common viral pathogens, based on a later analysis. Available immune exposure information was restricted to CMV serostatus only. Researchers reported that three CMV-associated chains were confirmed in vitro as CMV antigen-specific.

Germline V gene data show CDR1 as SGHDN and CDR2 as FVKESK. V lost 2 bases to trimming and J lost 6 bases, with 16 bases between them. The CDR3 extends over 15 amino acids. Healthy people donating bone marrow made up the donors. A multiplex PCR was run with 60 Vbeta primers and 13 Jbeta primers. This table comes from immunoSEQ multiplex PCR, and its TCRdb copy is limited to in-frame clones, with some not included. The data contain some 130,000 clones, around 70% of them singletons. With respect to this clone: What it binds is unknown.

The TCR was taken from a man younger than 45 in good health and CMV-seronegative. V usage is TRBV14 and J usage is TRBJ1-1, with D tentatively TRBD1 (6 bases). Material: PBMCs. CDR3 DNA: TGTGCCAGCAGCCAACTTTGGGGGCGCGTCGCTGAAGCTTTCTTT. It codes for CASSQLWGRVAEAFF.